These T cell receptor beta chains were read from a single sample in a study of blood T cells in healthy people across ages. TCRdb re-called the 5' RACE reads through MiXCR, storing one row per CDR3 protein. The data show over a million distinct CDR3 sequences, around two fifths seen once. Input material: blood. These receptors originate from a woman aged 18-29 years in good health. The CDR3 runs from the conserved cysteine through the conserved F or W. A D gene is named only where the DNA matches it firmly. The listing skips clone size in some rows; elsewhere it reads once, few, many or a size class.

size: many
V: TRBV15
J: TRBJ1-2
D: .
CDR3: CATSRDGAGWGYTF
DNA: TGTGCCACCAGCAGAGATGGGGCAGGGTGGGGCTACACCTTC

size: few
V: TRBV6-1
J: TRBJ2-7
D: TRBD1
CDR3: CASSEGRGSYEQYF
DNA: TGTGCCAGCAGTGAAGGCAGGGGGTCCTACGAGCAGTACTTC

size: .
V: TRBV3-1
J: TRBJ2-1
D: TRBD2
CDR3: CASSHLNGGGNEQFF
DNA: TGTGCCAGCAGCCATTTAAACGGGGGAGGGAATGAGCAGTTCTTC

size: once
V: TRBV2
J: TRBJ2-5
D: .
CDR3: CATCGNQETQYF
DNA: TGTGCCACCTGTGGGAACCAAGAGACCCAGTACTTC

size: .
V: TRBV7-2
J: TRBJ1-5
D: .
CDR3: CASSLEGGARQPQHF
DNA: TGTGCCAGCAGCTTAGAGGGGGGGGCTCGGCAGCCCCAGCATTTT

size: .
V: TRBV5-5
J: TRBJ1-2
D: .
CDR3: CASSFGADYGYTF
DNA: TGTGCCAGCAGCTTTGGGGCTGACTATGGCTACACCTTC

size: few
V: TRBV27
J: TRBJ2-1
D: .
CDR3: CASSLSDTIYNEQFF
DNA: TGTGCCAGCAGTTTGTCGGACACCATCTACAATGAGCAGTTCTTC

size: .
V: TRBV2
J: TRBJ2-3
D: TRBD2
CDR3: CARLPRSGGSTDTQYF
DNA: TGTGCCAGGCTCCCGAGGAGCGGGGGGAGCACAGATACGCAGTATTTT

size: .
V: TRBV6-1
J: TRBJ2-2
D: .
CDR3: CASSEVGYTGELFF
DNA: TGTGCCAGCAGTGAAGTAGGGTATACCGGGGAGCTGTTTTTT

size: .
V: TRBV5-5
J: TRBJ2-4
D: TRBD1
CDR3: CASSWGQGLAKNIQYF
DNA: TGTGCCAGCAGCTGGGGACAGGGGTTAGCCAAAAACATTCAGTACTTC

size: .
V: TRBV4-1
J: TRBJ1-3
D: .
CDR3: CASSEKAWANTIYF
DNA: TGCGCCAGCAGCGAAAAGGCCTGGGCCAACACCATATATTTT

size: few
V: TRBV11-2
J: TRBJ2-3
D: TRBD1
CDR3: CASSRQGATDTQYF
DNA: TGTGCCAGCAGCAGACAGGGGGCCACAGATACGCAGTATTTT

size: .
V: TRBV7-2
J: TRBJ1-2
D: TRBD1
CDR3: CASSQGQPETGYGYTF
DNA: TGTGCCAGCAGCCAGGGACAGCCTGAGACCGGCTATGGCTACACCTTC

size: few
V: TRBV20-1
J: TRBJ1-2
D: TRBD1
CDR3: CSASKPTGNYGYTF
DNA: TGCAGTGCCTCTAAGCCGACAGGGAACTATGGCTACACCTTC

size: few
V: TRBV10-3
J: TRBJ2-7
D: TRBD2
CDR3: CAISDHGTSRPLYNEQYF
DNA: TGTGCCATCAGTGACCACGGGACTAGTCGGCCCCTTTACAATGAGCAGTACTTC

size: few
V: TRBV20-1
J: TRBJ2-4
D: TRBD2
CDR3: CSAPRLAGARADIQYF
DNA: TGCAGTGCTCCCCGACTAGCGGGGGCCAGGGCGGACATTCAGTACTTC

size: few
V: TRBV20-1
J: TRBJ2-7
D: TRBD2
CDR3: CSAVPSGSWNEQYF
DNA: TGCAGTGCCGTCCCTAGCGGGAGCTGGAACGAGCAGTACTTC

size: .
V: TRBV6-5
J: TRBJ2-4
D: .
CDR3: CASSPVKNIQYF
DNA: TGTGCCAGCAGCCCGGTCAAAAACATTCAGTACTTC

size: few
V: TRBV2
J: TRBJ2-1
D: .
CDR3: CASSEGPYNEQFF
DNA: TGTGCCAGCAGTGAAGGACCGTACAATGAGCAGTTCTTC

size: .
V: TRBV20-1
J: TRBJ2-3
D: TRBD2
CDR3: CSVAREGVGTDTQYF
DNA: TGCAGTGTCGCGCGGGAGGGCGTGGGAACAGATACGCAGTATTTT

size: few
V: TRBV4-1
J: TRBJ2-1
D: .
CDR3: CASSQVSTFGVDEQFF
DNA: TGCGCCAGCAGCCAAGTATCCACCTTTGGGGTCGATGAGCAGTTCTTC

size: few
V: TRBV25-1
J: TRBJ1-3
D: .
CDR3: CASSEGPNSGNTIYF
DNA: TGTGCCAGCAGTGAGGGACCGAACTCTGGAAACACCATATATTTT

size: .
V: TRBV7-6
J: TRBJ2-3
D: .
CDR3: CASSLPAAGTDTQYF
DNA: TGTGCCAGCAGTTTACCGGCCGCGGGGACAGATACGCAGTATTTT

size: .
V: TRBV11-1
J: TRBJ1-2
D: .
CDR3: CANSLGSRNGYTF
DNA: TGTGCCAACAGCTTAGGGTCCCGGAATGGCTACACCTTC

size: .
V: TRBV29-1
J: TRBJ2-5
D: .
CDR3: CSVEANSQETQYF
DNA: TGCAGCGTTGAAGCGAACAGCCAAGAGACCCAGTACTTC

size: once
V: TRBV13
J: TRBJ2-7
D: TRBD2
CDR3: CASSLQLAGGPAKNEQYF
DNA: TGTGCCAGCAGCTTGCAACTAGCGGGGGGGCCCGCTAAGAATGAGCAGTACTTC

size: .
V: TRBV2
J: TRBJ2-1
D: .
CDR3: CASSEKASYYNEQFF
DNA: TGTGCCAGCAGTGAAAAAGCATCGTATTACAATGAGCAGTTCTTC

size: few
V: TRBV3-1
J: TRBJ2-5
D: TRBD2
CDR3: CASSQKVAGVKQYF
DNA: TGTGCCAGCAGCCAAAAGGTAGCGGGAGTTAAGCAGTACTTC

size: .
V: TRBV27
J: TRBJ2-5
D: TRBD1
CDR3: CASSSTGGIEETQYF
DNA: TGTGCCAGCAGTTCTACAGGGGGCATTGAAGAGACCCAGTACTTC

size: many
V: TRBV12-3/TRBV12-4
J: TRBJ2-3
D: TRBD2
CDR3: CASSLRAGGTDTQYF
DNA: TGTGCCAGCAGTTTAAGAGCGGGAGGCACAGATACGCAGTATTTT

size: few
V: TRBV12-3/TRBV12-4
J: TRBJ2-1
D: .
CDR3: CASSLKLAFEQFF
DNA: TGTGCCAGCAGTTTGAAACTAGCATTTGAGCAGTTCTTC

size: few
V: TRBV6-1
J: TRBJ2-5
D: .
CDR3: CASRGAVQETQYF
DNA: TGTGCCAGCAGGGGAGCGGTCCAAGAGACCCAGTACTTC

size: .
V: TRBV25-1
J: TRBJ1-4
D: .
CDR3: CASSDLVEHLNHEKLFF
DNA: TGTGCCAGCAGTGACCTTGTGGAACACTTGAACCATGAAAAACTGTTTTTT

size: many
V: TRBV29-1
J: TRBJ2-7
D: .
CDR3: CSVGEGSSYEQYF
DNA: TGCAGCGTCGGTGAGGGGTCGTCCTACGAGCAGTACTTC

size: once
V: TRBV29-1
J: TRBJ2-7
D: .
CDR3: CSVSNVLAANEQYF
DNA: TGCAGCGTATCAAACGTACTAGCAGCCAATGAGCAGTACTTC

size: few
V: TRBV7-9
J: TRBJ2-3
D: TRBD1
CDR3: CASSPIRTGMILKDTQYF
DNA: TGTGCCAGCAGCCCCATTCGGACAGGGATGATCTTAAAGGATACGCAGTATTTT

size: .
V: TRBV5-1
J: TRBJ2-7
D: .
CDR3: CASSLAAVQAGGEQYF
DNA: TGCGCCAGCAGCTTGGCCGCGGTACAGGCTGGTGGCGAGCAGTACTTC

size: .
V: TRBV3-1
J: TRBJ2-2
D: .
CDR3: CASSPQLLAGELFF
DNA: TGTGCCAGCAGCCCCCAACTTCTTGCCGGGGAGCTGTTTTTT

size: few
V: TRBV30
J: TRBJ2-1
D: .
CDR3: CAGSVANNEQFF
DNA: TGTGCCGGGAGTGTAGCCAATAATGAGCAGTTCTTC

size: .
V: TRBV6-6
J: TRBJ2-1
D: TRBD2
CDR3: CASSGASGQEQFF
DNA: TGTGCCAGCAGTGGGGCTAGCGGACAAGAGCAGTTCTTC

size: .
V: TRBV27
J: TRBJ2-1
D: .
CDR3: CASTQPGLWPEQFF
DNA: TGTGCCAGCACCCAACCGGGGCTATGGCCTGAGCAGTTCTTC

size: .
V: TRBV28
J: TRBJ2-7
D: .
CDR3: CASSSFNSYEQYF
DNA: TGTGCCAGCAGTTCTTTCAACAGTTACGAGCAGTACTTC

size: .
V: TRBV20-1
J: TRBJ2-7
D: TRBD2
CDR3: CSAPLAGVNEQYF
DNA: TGCAGTGCCCCTTTAGCGGGAGTGAACGAGCAGTACTTC

size: .
V: TRBV12-3/TRBV12-4
J: TRBJ2-5
D: TRBD2
CDR3: CASRTSGSGKTQYF
DNA: TGTGCCAGCCGAACTAGCGGGAGTGGGAAGACCCAGTACTTC

size: .
V: TRBV29-1
J: TRBJ1-2
D: .
CDR3: CSVGGGPKGGYTF
DNA: TGCAGCGTTGGTGGCGGCCCGAAGGGTGGCTACACCTTC

size: .
V: TRBV3-1
J: TRBJ1-2
D: TRBD1
CDR3: CASSATDRANGYTF
DNA: TGTGCCAGCAGCGCCACGGACAGGGCGAATGGCTACACCTTC

size: .
V: TRBV4-1
J: TRBJ2-1
D: TRBD2
CDR3: CASSQEAQGGGGEQFF
DNA: TGCGCCAGCAGCCAAGAGGCGCAGGGTGGGGGGGGTGAGCAGTTCTTC

size: few
V: TRBV4-1
J: TRBJ1-2
D: .
CDR3: CASSQDRVPEPYGYTF
DNA: TGCGCCAGCAGCCAAGACCGGGTCCCTGAGCCCTATGGCTACACCTTC

size: .
V: TRBV10-2
J: TRBJ2-1
D: TRBD2
CDR3: CASSEPGLADNEQFF
DNA: TGCGCCAGCAGTGAGCCGGGACTAGCGGACAATGAGCAGTTCTTC

size: .
V: TRBV12-3/TRBV12-4
J: TRBJ2-7
D: .
CDR3: CASSLSMDNEQYF
DNA: TGTGCCAGCAGTTTAAGTATGGACAATGAGCAGTACTTC

size: few
V: TRBV30
J: TRBJ1-1
D: .
CDR3: CAFSTRLRFAGNTEAFF
DNA: TGTGCCTTTTCGACACGACTACGGTTCGCGGGGAACACTGAAGCTTTCTTT

size: few
V: TRBV12-3/TRBV12-4
J: TRBJ2-5
D: TRBD2
CDR3: CASSLSGGVQETQYF
DNA: TGTGCCAGCAGTTTAAGCGGGGGGGTCCAAGAGACCCAGTACTTC

size: .
V: TRBV10-3
J: TRBJ1-2
D: .
CDR3: CAISVGTYGYTF
DNA: TGTGCCATCAGTGTAGGTACCTATGGCTACACCTTC

size: few
V: TRBV27
J: TRBJ2-3
D: TRBD2
CDR3: CASSSPLAGHTDTQYF
DNA: TGTGCCAGCAGTTCACCCCTAGCGGGCCACACAGATACGCAGTATTTT

size: .
V: TRBV4-1
J: TRBJ2-5
D: .
CDR3: CASSLGPSPETQYF
DNA: TGCGCCAGCAGCCTTGGACCGAGCCCGGAGACCCAGTACTTC

size: .
V: TRBV15
J: TRBJ2-1
D: TRBD2
CDR3: CATSRPVSGEVYNEQFF
DNA: TGTGCCACCAGCCGACCGGTTAGCGGGGAAGTATACAATGAGCAGTTCTTC

size: .
V: TRBV30
J: TRBJ1-2
D: TRBD1
CDR3: CAWSPGGNGYTF
DNA: TGTGCCTGGAGCCCAGGGGGTAATGGCTACACCTTC